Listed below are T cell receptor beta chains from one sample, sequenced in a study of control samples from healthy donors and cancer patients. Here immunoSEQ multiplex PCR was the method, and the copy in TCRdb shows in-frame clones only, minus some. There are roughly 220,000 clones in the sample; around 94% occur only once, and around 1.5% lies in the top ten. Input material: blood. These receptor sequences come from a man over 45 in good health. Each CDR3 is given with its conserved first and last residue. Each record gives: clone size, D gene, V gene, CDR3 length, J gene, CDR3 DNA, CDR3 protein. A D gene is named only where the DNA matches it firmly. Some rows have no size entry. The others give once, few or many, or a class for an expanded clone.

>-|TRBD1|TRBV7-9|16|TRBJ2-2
TGTGCCAGCAGTTTAACCGGGACAGGGGTGACCGGGGAGCTGTTTTTT
CASSLTGTGVTGELFF
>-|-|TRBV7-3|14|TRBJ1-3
TGTGCCAGCAGCCCTGGGTCTGCTGGAAACACCATATATTTT
CASSPGSAGNTIYF
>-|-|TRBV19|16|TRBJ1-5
TGTGCCAGTAGCCCCTGGCGGGAAGGGATCGATCAGCCCCAGCATTTT
CASSPWREGIDQPQHF
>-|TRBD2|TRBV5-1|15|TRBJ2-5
TGCGCCAGCAGCTTGAGTAGCGGGGATGGAGAGACCCAGTACTTC
CASSLSSGDGETQYF
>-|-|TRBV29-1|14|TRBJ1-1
TGCAGCGTTGGGGGACAACCCCCGAGGACTGAAGCTTTCTTT
CSVGGQPPRTEAFF
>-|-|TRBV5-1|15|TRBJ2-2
TGCGCCAGCAGCTTTTCCGGGGGAAACACCGGGGAGCTGTTTTTT
CASSFSGGNTGELFF
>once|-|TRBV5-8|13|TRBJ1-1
TGTGCCAGCAGCCCCATAGTCGAGACTGAAGCTTTCTTT
CASSPIVETEAFF
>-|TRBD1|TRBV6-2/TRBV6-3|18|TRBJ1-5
TGTGCCAGCAGTTACGCGGACAGGGGAGTTAATCGCAATCAGCCCCAGCATTTT
CASSYADRGVNRNQPQHF
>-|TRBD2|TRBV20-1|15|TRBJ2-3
TGCAGTGCTAGTGGGGAGGCTAGCGGGACAGATACGCAGTATTTT
CSASGEASGTDTQYF
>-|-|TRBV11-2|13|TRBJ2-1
TGTGCCAGCAGCCCCGGGGGCTACAATGAGCAGTTCTTC
CASSPGGYNEQFF
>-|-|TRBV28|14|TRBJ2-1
TGTGCCAGCCACCCAAGGGGAAGAAAGAATGAGCAGTTCTTC
CASHPRGRKNEQFF
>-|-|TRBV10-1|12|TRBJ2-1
TGCGCCAGCAGTGATTTCGCAACTGAGCAGTTCTTC
CASSDFATEQFF
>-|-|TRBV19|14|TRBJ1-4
TGTGCCAGTAGTCAGGGTGTCACTAATGAAAAACTGTTTTTT
CASSQGVTNEKLFF
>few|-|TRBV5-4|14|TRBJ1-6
TGTGCCAGCAGCTTTGGACAGTCTAATTCACCCCTCCACTTT
CASSFGQSNSPLHF
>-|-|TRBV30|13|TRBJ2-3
TGTGCCTGGACCCTTTCGGGACTCATAACGCAGTATTTT
CAWTLSGLITQYF
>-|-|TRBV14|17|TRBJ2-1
TGTGCCAGCAGCCAAGATATTTCGAGGGGGGCGTTCAATGAGCAGTTCTTC
CASSQDISRGAFNEQFF
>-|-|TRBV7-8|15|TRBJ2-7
TGTGCCAGCAGTCAGCCCTTAAGGGGCGTGTACGAGCAGTACTTC
CASSQPLRGVYEQYF
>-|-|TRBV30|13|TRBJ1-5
TGTGCCTGGAGCCCGGGGGGCAATCAGCCCCAGCATTTT
CAWSPGGNQPQHF
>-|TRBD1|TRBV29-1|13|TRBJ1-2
TGCAGCGCCAGGGGGGGCGATAACTATGGCTACACCTTC
CSARGGDNYGYTF
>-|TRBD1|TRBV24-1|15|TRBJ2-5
TGTGCCACCAGTGAACCCGGGACAGGGGCAGAGACCCAGTACTTC
CATSEPGTGAETQYF
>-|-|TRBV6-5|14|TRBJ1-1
TGTGCCACTCGGAGTACCTCGGCAGGCACTGAAGCTTTCTTT
CATRSTSAGTEAFF
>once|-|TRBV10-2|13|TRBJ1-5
TGCGCCAGCAGTGACAGGCTCAGGCAGCCCCAGCATTTT
CASSDRLRQPQHF
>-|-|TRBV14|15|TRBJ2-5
TGTGCCAGCAGCCAGGAGGGACAGAAAAGAGAGACCCAGTACTTC
CASSQEGQKRETQYF
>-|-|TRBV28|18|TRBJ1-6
TGTGCCAGCAGTTTATATGATGGGGCGGGCCCACACAGTTCACCCCTCCACTTT
CASSLYDGAGPHSSPLHF
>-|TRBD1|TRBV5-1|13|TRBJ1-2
TGCGCCAGCAGCACCCGACAGGGAGGTGGCTACACCTTC
CASSTRQGGGYTF
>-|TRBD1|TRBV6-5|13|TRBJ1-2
TGTGCCACCAGGACAGGGGGGGTCTATGGCTACACCTTC
CATRTGGVYGYTF
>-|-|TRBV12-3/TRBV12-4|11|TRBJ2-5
TGTGCCAGCAGTTCACAAGAGACCCAGTACTTC
CASSSQETQYF
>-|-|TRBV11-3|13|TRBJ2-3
TGTGCCAGCAGCCCCCCCCTCACAGATACGCAGTATTTT
CASSPPLTDTQYF
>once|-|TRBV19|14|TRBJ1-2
TGTGCCAGTAGTTTCAGACAGCAAAGCTATGGCTACACCTTC
CASSFRQQSYGYTF